This T cell receptor (beta chain) was obtained from a study of beta chain features in type 1 diabetes. Study context: Over all samples combined, fewer than 130,000,000 sorted cells were examined.

Details on this clone: The antigen remains undetermined.

Sequenced material consisted of expressed TCRB transcripts (all of the isolated RNA was reverse transcribed). The data were produced by immunoSEQ multiplex PCR, yet TCRdb's version contains in-frame clones alone and is incomplete. The table shows some 250,000 clones, with around a quarter occurring only once. V was pared by 3 bases and J by 2 bases, with 3 bases of the junction left unmatched. Germline CDR1 reads LGHNA; CDR2 reads YSLEER. CDR3 length: 14 residues. Study-level points and caveats: Compared with healthy donors, patients appeared to share more similar naive, central memory and regulatory TCRB repertoires.

This clonotype originated in a man aged 25-45 years in good health. Sequenced sample: central memory CD4+ T cells from blood. This sequence joins TRBV4-3 and TRBJ2-7; 8 bases line up with TRBD2. The CDR3 region is CASSHHSGTYEQYF. DNA of the CDR3: TGCGCCAGCAGCCACCATAGCGGGACCTACGAGCAGTACTTC.